This is a list of T cell receptor beta chains from one sample in a study of T cell changes during pregnancy in multiple sclerosis. Sequencing was performed with immunoSEQ multiplex PCR; in TCRdb, only in-frame clones are kept and a portion is missing. This table holds about 64,000 clones, about 96% found once. This specimen consisted of CD8+ T cells from peripheral blood mononuclear cells, obtained after pregnancy. These receptors were taken from a female donor with multiple sclerosis, enrolled in a pregnancy study. The CDR3 runs from the conserved cysteine through the conserved F or W. D genes are given only for firm matches. Only part of the rows carry a size: once, few, many, or a class if the clone is expanded.

clone_size: -
v_call: TRBV2
d_call: TRBD1
j_call: TRBJ2-7
cdr3_nt: TGTGCCAGGAGGGGACAGGGAAACGAGCAGTACTTC
cdr3_aa: CARRGQGNEQYF

clone_size: -
v_call: TRBV19
d_call: -
j_call: TRBJ2-1
cdr3_nt: TGTGCCAGTAGTATAGATCGGGGAACAAGTGAGCAGTTCTTC
cdr3_aa: CASSIDRGTSEQFF

clone_size: -
v_call: TRBV21-1
d_call: -
j_call: TRBJ1-4
cdr3_nt: TGTGCCAGCAGCAAACTCGACAGGGGGGGAGAAAAACTGTTTTTT
cdr3_aa: CASSKLDRGGEKLFF

clone_size: -
v_call: TRBV5-6
d_call: -
j_call: TRBJ2-1
cdr3_nt: TGTGCCAGCAGCTTGCAGGTTATGAATGAGCAGTTCTTC
cdr3_aa: CASSLQVMNEQFF

clone_size: -
v_call: TRBV4-2
d_call: -
j_call: TRBJ2-7
cdr3_nt: TGTGCCAGCAGCCAAGAGGCGGGATACTACGAGCAGTACTTC
cdr3_aa: CASSQEAGYYEQYF

clone_size: -
v_call: TRBV5-6
d_call: -
j_call: TRBJ2-7
cdr3_nt: TGTGCCAGCAGCTTGGTGGGCCTCGGGGTCTACGAGCAGTACTTC
cdr3_aa: CASSLVGLGVYEQYF

clone_size: -
v_call: TRBV4-1
d_call: TRBD1
j_call: TRBJ2-7
cdr3_nt: TGCGCCAGCAGCTTCGATGGCCAGGGGGCCAACGAGCAGTACTTC
cdr3_aa: CASSFDGQGANEQYF

clone_size: -
v_call: TRBV11-2
d_call: -
j_call: TRBJ2-7
cdr3_nt: TGTGCCAGCAAGGGTGGGAGGATATACGAGCAGTACTTC
cdr3_aa: CASKGGRIYEQYF

clone_size: -
v_call: TRBV28
d_call: -
j_call: TRBJ2-7
cdr3_nt: TGTGCCAGCACCGCCAGGGTAAACCCCTACGAGCAGTACTTC
cdr3_aa: CASTARVNPYEQYF

clone_size: few
v_call: TRBV18
d_call: -
j_call: TRBJ1-1
cdr3_nt: TGTGCCAGCTCACCGACAGGTGAGGATGAAGCTTTCTTT
cdr3_aa: CASSPTGEDEAFF